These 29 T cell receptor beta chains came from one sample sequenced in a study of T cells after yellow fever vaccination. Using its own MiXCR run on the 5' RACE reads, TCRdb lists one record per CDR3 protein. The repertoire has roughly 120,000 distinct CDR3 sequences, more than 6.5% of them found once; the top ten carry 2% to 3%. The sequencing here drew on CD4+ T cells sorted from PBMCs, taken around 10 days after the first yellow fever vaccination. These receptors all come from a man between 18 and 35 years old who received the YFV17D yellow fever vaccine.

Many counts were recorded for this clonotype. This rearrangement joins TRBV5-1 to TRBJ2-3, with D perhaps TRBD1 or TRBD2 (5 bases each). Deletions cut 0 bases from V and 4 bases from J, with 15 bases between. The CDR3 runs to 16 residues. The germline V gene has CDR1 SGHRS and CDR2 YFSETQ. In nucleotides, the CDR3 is TGCGCCAGCAGCTTGGGGGGGATGCTACTGCCAGATACGCAGTATTTT. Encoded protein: CASSLGGMLLPDTQYF.

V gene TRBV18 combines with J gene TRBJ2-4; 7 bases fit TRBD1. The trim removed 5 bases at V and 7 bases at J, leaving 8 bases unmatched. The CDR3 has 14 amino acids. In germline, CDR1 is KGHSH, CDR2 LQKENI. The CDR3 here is CASSTTGTDNIQYF. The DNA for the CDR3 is TGTGCCAGCTCAACAACCGGGACAGATAACATTCAGTACTTC.

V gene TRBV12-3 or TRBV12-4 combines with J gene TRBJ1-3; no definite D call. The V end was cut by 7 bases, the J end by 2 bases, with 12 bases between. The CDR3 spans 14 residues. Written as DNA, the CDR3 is TGTGCCAGCAATCCGGACGCAGCTGGAAACACCATATATTTT. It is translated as CASNPDAAGNTIYF.

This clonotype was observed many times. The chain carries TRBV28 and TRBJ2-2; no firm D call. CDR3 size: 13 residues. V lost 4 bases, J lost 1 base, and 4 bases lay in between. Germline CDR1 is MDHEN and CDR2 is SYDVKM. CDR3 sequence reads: CASSSQNTGELFF. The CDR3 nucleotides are TGTGCCAGCAGTTCTCAGAACACCGGGGAGCTGTTTTTT.

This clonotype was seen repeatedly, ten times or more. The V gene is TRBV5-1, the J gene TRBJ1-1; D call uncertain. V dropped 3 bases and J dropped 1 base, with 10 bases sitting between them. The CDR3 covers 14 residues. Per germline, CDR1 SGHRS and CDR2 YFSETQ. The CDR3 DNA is TGCGCCAGCAGCTCCGGACGGACGAACACTGAAGCTTTCTTT. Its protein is CASSSGRTNTEAFF.

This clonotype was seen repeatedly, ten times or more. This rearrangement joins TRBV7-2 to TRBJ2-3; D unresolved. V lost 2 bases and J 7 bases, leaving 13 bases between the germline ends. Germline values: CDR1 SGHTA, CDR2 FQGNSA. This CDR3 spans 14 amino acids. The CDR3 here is CASSLSSRQYTQYF. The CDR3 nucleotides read TGTGCCAGCAGCTTAAGTTCGAGACAATATACGCAGTATTTT.

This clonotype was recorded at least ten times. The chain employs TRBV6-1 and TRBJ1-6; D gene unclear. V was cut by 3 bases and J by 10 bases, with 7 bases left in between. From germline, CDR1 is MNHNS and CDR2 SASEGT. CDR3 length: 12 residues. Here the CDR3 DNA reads TGTGCCAGCAGTGACGACCCCTCACCCCTCCACTTT. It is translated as CASSDDPSPLHF.

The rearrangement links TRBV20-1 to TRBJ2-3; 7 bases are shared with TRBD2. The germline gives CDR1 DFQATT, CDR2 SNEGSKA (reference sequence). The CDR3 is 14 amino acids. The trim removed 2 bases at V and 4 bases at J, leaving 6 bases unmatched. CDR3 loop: CSARLNGGSDTQYF. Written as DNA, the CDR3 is TGCAGTGCTAGACTTAACGGGGGGTCAGATACGCAGTATTTT.

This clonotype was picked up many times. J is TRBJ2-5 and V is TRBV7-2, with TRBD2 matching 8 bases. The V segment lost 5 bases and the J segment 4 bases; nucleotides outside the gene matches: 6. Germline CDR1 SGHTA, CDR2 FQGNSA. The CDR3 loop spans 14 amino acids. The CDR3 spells CASSHGGARETQYF. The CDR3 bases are TGTGCCAGCAGCCACGGGGGGGCCCGAGAGACCCAGTACTTC.

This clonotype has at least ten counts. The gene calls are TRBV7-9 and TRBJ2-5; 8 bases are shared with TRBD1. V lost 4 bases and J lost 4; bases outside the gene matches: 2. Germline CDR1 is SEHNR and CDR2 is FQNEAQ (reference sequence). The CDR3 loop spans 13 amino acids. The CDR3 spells CASSSRGPETQYF. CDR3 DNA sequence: TGTGCCAGCAGCTCCAGGGGGCCAGAGACCCAGTACTTC.

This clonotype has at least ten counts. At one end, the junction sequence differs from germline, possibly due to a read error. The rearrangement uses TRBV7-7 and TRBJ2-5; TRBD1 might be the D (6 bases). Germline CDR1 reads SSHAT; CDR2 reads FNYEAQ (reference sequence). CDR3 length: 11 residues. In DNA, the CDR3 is TGTGCTAGCAGCTTAGGGGGGACCCAGTACTTC. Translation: CASSLGGTQYF.

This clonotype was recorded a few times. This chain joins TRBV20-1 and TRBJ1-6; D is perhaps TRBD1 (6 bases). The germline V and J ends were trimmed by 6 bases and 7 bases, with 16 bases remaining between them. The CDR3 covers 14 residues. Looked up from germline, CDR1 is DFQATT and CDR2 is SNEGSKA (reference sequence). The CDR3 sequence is CSAPIGGMNSPLHF. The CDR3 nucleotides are TGCAGTGCCCCGATTGGGGGCATGAATTCACCCCTCCACTTT.

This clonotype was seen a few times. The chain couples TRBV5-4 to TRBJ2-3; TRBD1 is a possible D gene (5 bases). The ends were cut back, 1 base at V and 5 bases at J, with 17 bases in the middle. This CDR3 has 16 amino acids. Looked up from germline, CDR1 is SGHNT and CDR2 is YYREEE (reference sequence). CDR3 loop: CASSLPHAGFEDTQYF. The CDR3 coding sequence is TGTGCCAGCAGCTTGCCGCACGCAGGGTTTGAAGATACGCAGTATTTT. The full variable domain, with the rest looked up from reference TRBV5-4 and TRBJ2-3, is ETGVTQSPTHLIKTRGQQVTLRCSSQSGHNTVSWYQQALGQGPQFIFQYYREEENGRGNFPPRFSGLQFPNYSSELNVNALELDDSALYLCASSLPHAGFEDTQYFGPGTRLTVL.

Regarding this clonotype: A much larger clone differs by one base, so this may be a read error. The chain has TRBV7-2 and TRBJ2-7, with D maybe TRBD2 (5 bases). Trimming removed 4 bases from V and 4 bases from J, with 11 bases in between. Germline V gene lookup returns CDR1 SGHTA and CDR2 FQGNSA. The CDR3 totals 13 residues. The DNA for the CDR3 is TGTACCAGCAGCTCGCGCCGAGGGTACGAGCAGTACTTC. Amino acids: CTSSSRRGYEQYF.

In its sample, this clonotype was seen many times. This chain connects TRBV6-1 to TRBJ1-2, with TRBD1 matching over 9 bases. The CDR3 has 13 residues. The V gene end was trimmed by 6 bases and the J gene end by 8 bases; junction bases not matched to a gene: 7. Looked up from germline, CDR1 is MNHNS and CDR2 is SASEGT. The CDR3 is CASRGTGPRGYTF. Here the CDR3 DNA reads TGTGCCAGCAGGGGGACAGGGCCGCGCGGCTACACCTTC.

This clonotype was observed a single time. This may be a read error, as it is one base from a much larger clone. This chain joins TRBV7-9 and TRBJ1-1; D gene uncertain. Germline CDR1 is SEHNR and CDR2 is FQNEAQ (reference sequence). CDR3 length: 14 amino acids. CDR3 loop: CASSFQTVKTEAFF. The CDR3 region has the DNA TGTGCCAGCAGCTTCCAGACTGTGAAGACTGAAGCTTTCTTT.

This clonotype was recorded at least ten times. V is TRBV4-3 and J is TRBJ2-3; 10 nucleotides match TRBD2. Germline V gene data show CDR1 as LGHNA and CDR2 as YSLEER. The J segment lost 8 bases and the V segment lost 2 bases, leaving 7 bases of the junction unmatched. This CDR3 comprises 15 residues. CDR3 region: CASSQPSGGRVTQYF. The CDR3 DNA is TGCGCCAGCAGCCAACCTAGCGGGGGTCGGGTTACGCAGTATTTT.

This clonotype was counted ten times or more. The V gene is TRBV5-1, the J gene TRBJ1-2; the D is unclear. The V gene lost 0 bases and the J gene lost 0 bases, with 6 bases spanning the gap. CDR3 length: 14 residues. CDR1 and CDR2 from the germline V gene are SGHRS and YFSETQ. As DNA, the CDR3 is TGCGCCAGCAGCTTGGAGTCTCCTAACTATGGCTACACCTTC. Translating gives CASSLESPNYGYTF. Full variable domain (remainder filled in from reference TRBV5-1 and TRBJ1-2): KAGVTQTPRYLIKTRGQQVTLSCSPISGHRSVSWYQQTPGQGLQFLFEYFSETQRNKGNFPGRFSGRQFSNSRSEMNVSTLELGDSALYLCASSLESPNYGYTFGSGTRLTVV.

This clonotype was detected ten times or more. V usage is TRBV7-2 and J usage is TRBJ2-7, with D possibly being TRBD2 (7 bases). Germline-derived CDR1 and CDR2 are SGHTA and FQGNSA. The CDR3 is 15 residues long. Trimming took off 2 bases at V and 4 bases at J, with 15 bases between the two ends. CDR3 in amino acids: CASSLITAGAYEQYF. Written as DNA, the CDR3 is TGTGCCAGCAGCTTAATTACTGCGGGGGCTTACGAGCAGTACTTC.

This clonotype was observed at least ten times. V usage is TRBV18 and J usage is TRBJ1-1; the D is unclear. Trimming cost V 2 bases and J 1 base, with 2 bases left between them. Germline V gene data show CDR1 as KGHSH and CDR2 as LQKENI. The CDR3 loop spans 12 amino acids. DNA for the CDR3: TGTGCCAGCTCACCATGGAACACTGAAGCTTTCTTT. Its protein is CASSPWNTEAFF.

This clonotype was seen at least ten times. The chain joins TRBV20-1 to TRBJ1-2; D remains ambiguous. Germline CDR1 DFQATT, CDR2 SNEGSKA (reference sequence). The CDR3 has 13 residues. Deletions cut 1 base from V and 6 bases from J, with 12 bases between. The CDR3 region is CSARVQSGDGYTF. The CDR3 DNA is TGCAGTGCTAGAGTCCAATCCGGAGATGGCTACACCTTC.

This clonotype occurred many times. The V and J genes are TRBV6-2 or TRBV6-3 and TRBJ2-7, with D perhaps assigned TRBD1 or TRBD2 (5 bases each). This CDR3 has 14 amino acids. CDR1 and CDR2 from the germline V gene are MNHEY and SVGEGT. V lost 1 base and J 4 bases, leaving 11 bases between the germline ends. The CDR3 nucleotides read TGTGCCAGCAGTTACTGGGACGCAAGGTACGAGCAGTACTTC. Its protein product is CASSYWDARYEQYF.

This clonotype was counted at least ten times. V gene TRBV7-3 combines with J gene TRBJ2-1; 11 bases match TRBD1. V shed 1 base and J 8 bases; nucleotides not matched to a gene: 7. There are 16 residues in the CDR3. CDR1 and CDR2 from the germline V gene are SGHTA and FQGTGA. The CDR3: CASSLMGQGGWDEQFF. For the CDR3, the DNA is TGTGCCAGCAGCTTAATGGGACAGGGGGGATGGGATGAGCAGTTCTTC.

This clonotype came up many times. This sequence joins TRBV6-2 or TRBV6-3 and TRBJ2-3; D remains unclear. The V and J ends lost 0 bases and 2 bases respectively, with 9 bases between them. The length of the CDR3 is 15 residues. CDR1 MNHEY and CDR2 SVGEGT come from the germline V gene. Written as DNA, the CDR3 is TGTGCCAGCAGTTACTCCGAGACCGACACAGATACGCAGTATTTT. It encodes CASSYSETDTDTQYF.

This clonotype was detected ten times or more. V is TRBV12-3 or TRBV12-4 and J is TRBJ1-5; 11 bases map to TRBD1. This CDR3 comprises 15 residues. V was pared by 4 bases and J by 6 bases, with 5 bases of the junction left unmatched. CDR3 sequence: CASSYPGQGGQPQHF. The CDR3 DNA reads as TGTGCCAGCAGTTACCCGGGACAGGGGGGTCAGCCCCAGCATTTT.

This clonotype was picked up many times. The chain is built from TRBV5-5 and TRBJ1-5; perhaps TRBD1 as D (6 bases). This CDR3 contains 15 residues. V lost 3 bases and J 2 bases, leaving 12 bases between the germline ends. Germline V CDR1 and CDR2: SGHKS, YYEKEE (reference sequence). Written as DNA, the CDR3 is TGTGCCAGCAGCTACAGGGAAGGGGGCAATCAGCCCCAGCATTTT. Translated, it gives CASSYREGGNQPQHF.

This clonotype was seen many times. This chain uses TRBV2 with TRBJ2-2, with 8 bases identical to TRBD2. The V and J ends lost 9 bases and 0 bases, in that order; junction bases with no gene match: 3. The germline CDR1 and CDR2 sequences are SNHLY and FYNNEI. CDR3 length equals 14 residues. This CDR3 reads CASSGLANTGELFF. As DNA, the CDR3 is TGTGCCAGTTCGGGACTAGCGAACACCGGGGAGCTGTTTTTT.

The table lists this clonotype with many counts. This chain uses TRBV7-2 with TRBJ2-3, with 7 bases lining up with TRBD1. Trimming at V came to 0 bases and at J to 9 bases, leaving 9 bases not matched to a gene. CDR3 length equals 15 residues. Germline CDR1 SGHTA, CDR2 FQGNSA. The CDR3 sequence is CASSLAPQGVRTQYF. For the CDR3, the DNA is TGTGCCAGCAGCTTAGCGCCTCAGGGGGTCAGAACGCAGTATTTT.

CDR3 residues: CASSPARDRGLTF. CDR3 in DNA: TGTGCCAGCTCACCAGCCCGGGACAGGGGGCTCACCTTC. The genes are TRBV18 and TRBJ1-2; TRBD1 aligns across 12 bases. Germline-derived CDR1 and CDR2 are KGHSH and LQKENI. With V trimmed by 2 bases and J by 13 bases, 5 bases remained unmatched. CDR3 length equals 13 residues.